This T cell receptor beta chain is from a study of control samples from healthy donors and cancer patients. Sequencing used immunoSEQ multiplex PCR; TCRdb keeps in-frame clones, though not all of them. Here the sample spans fewer than 95,000 clones, roughly nine tenths being singletons. V shed 3 bases and J shed 3 bases, with 11 bases lying between them. Germline values: CDR1 DFQATT, CDR2 SNEGSKA (reference sequence). The CDR3 extends over 13 amino acids. Input material: blood. This sequence joins TRBV20-1 and TRBJ1-1; D remains unclear. The sequence came from a woman between 50 and 59 years old in good health. The CDR3: CSASYQIDTEAFF. CDR3 in DNA: TGCAGTGCTAGTTATCAAATAGACACTGAAGCTTTCTTT.